This TCR beta chain was obtained from a study of cytomegalovirus exposure and HLA in healthy donors. The study, taken as a whole, reports: Cytomegalovirus association was assigned to 170 or so TCR beta chains. At a 0.05 false discovery rate, a later analysis found some 18,000 TCR beta sequences to be associated with HLA alleles. Through in vitro validation, a few CMV-associated chains were shown to be specific for CMV antigens.

The germline V gene encodes CDR1 MGHRA and CDR2 YSYEKL. The CDR3 runs 15 residues. Trimming removed 4 bases from V and 7 bases from J; junction bases left unmatched: 7. Of note for this clone: Its antigen is as yet unknown.

PCR employed 60 Vbeta and 13 Jbeta primers. The protocol was immunoSEQ multiplex PCR, while the TCRdb copy is restricted to in-frame clones and leaves out a portion. Of roughly 140,000 clones listed, 68% are singletons. The sequenced material came from PBMCs. This clonotype originated in a man aged 60 to 75 in good health and CMV-seronegative. This chain connects TRBV4-1 to TRBJ1-2; 12 nucleotides match TRBD1. The CDR3 is CASSLSGTGGSGYTF. As DNA, the CDR3 is TGCGCCAGCAGCCTCTCCGGGACAGGGGGCAGTGGCTACACCTTC.